Here is one T cell receptor beta chain with its context. Other nucleotide sequences in the sample specify the same CDR3. The sample comes from a study of shared clonotypes between healthy human individuals. Assay: immunoSEQ multiplex PCR; the TCRdb copy retains only in-frame clones and omits some. The table shows some 2,500,000 clones, with over 85% occurring only once. The sequence derives from a man aged 18 to 35 in good health. Some clones in this sample may be carry-over from other donors' samples. Sequencing used naive CD4+ T cells from PBMCs. Subset of the sample: CD45RA+ positively selected.

As DNA, the CDR3 is TGCGCCAGCAGTGAGTCCGGGGGAGAGACCCAGTACTTC. Its protein is CASSESGGETQYF. V and J are TRBV10-1 and TRBJ2-5; D is perhaps TRBD2 (6 bases). Germline CDR1 reads WNHNN; CDR2 reads SYGVQD (reference sequence). This CDR3 is built from 13 residues. Trimming shortened V by 0 bases and J by 4 bases, and 6 bases separated the two germline ends.